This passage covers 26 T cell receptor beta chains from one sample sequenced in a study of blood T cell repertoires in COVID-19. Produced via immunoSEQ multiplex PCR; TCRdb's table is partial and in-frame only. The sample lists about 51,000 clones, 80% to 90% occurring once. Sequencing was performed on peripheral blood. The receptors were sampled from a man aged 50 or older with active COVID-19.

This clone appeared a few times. Here the CDR3 DNA reads TGTGCCAGCAGCTTGGAGCAGCGGGCCTATGGCTACACCTTC. Residues: CASSLEQRAYGYTF. V and J are TRBV5-4 and TRBJ1-2, with D uncertain. V was cut by 0 bases and J by 4 bases, with 10 bases left in between. The CDR3 is 14 amino acids. Germline V gene lookup returns CDR1 SGHNT and CDR2 YYREEE (reference sequence).

The CDR3 region has the DNA TGTGCCAGTAGTATGGACAGGGGGAAGCCCCAGCATTTT. It yields the protein CASSMDRGKPQHF. The rearrangement joins TRBV19 to TRBJ1-5, with TRBD1 matching 10 bases. This CDR3 has 13 residues. Germline CDR1 reads LNHDA; CDR2 reads SQIVND (reference sequence). V gave up 3 bases and J gave up 8 bases; unmatched junction bases: 1.

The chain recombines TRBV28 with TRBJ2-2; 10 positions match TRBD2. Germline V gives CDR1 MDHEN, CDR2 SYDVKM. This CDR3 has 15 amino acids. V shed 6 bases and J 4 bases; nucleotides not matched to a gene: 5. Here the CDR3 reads CASRAASGGTGELFF. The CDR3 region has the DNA TGTGCCAGCAGGGCCGCTAGCGGGGGCACCGGGGAGCTGTTTTTT. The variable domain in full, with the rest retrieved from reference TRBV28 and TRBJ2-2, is DVKVTQSSRYLVKRTGEKVFLECVQDMDHENMFWYRQDPGLGLRLIYFSYDVKMKEKGDIPEGYSVSREKKERFSLILESASTNQTSMYLCASRAASGGTGELFFGEGSRLTVL.

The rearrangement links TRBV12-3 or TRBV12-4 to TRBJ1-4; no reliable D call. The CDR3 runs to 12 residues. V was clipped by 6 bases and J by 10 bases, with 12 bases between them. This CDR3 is CASSLNRGKLFF. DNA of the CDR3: TGTGCCAGCAGCCTAAATCGGGGAAAACTGTTTTTT.

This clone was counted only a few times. The CDR3 DNA reads as TGTGCTAGTGGTGGCGAAAACAGGGACGGCTACACCTTC. It codes for CASGGENRDGYTF. The gene calls are TRBV12-5 and TRBJ1-2, with D possibly TRBD1 on 6 matching bases. There are 13 residues in the CDR3. The V and J ends lost 5 bases and 8 bases respectively, with 15 bases between them. Germline V lookup: CDR1 LGHNT, CDR2 FRNRAP.

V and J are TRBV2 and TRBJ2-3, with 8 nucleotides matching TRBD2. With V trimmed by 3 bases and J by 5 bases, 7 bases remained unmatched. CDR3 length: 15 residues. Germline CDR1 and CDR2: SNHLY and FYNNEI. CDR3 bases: TGTGCCAGCAGTGATAGCGGGGTACGGGGAGATACGCAGTATTTT. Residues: CASSDSGVRGDTQYF.

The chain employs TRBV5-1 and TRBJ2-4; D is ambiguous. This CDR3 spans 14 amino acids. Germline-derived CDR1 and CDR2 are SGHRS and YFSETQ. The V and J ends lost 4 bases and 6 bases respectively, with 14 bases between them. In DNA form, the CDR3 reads TGCGCCAGCAGCGGGTCGGAGTCTGGAAACATTCAGTACTTC. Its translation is CASSGSESGNIQYF.

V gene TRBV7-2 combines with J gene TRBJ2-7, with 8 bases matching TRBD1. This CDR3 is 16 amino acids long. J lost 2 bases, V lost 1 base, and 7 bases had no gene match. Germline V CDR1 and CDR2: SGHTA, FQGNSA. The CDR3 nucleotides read TGTGCCAGCAGCTTAGTTGGGACAGGCAGTACCTACGAGCAGTACTTC. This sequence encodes CASSLVGTGSTYEQYF.

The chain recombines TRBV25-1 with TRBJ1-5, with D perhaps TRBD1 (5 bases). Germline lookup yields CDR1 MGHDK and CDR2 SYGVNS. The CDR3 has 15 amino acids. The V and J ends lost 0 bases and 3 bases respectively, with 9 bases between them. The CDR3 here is CASSEYATDNQPQHF. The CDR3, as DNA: TGTGCCAGCAGTGAATACGCGACAGACAATCAGCCCCAGCATTTT. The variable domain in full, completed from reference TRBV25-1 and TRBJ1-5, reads EADIYQTPRYLVIGTGKKITLECSQTMGHDKMYWYQQDPGMELHLIHYSYGVNSTEKGDLSSESTVSRIRTEHFPLTLESARPSHTSQYLCASSEYATDNQPQHFGDGTRLSIL.

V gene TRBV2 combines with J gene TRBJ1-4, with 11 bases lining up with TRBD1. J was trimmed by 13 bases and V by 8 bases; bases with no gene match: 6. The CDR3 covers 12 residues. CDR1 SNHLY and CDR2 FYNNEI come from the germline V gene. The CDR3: CASGQGAPRLFF. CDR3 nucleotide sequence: TGTGCCAGCGGACAGGGGGCCCCGAGACTGTTTTTT.

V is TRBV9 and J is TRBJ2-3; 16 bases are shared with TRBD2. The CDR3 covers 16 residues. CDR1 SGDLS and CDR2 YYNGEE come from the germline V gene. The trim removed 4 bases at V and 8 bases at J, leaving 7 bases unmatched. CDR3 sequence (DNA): TGTGCCAGCAGCCTCGGGACTAGCGGGGGGGCTGGTACGCAGTATTTT. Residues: CASSLGTSGGAGTQYF.

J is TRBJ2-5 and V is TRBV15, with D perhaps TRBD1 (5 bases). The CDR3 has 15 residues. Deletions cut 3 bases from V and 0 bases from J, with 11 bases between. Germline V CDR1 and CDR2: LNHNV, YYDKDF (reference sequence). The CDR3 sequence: CATSRTDKYQETQYF. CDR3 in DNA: TGTGCCACCAGCAGGACAGATAAGTACCAAGAGACCCAGTACTTC.

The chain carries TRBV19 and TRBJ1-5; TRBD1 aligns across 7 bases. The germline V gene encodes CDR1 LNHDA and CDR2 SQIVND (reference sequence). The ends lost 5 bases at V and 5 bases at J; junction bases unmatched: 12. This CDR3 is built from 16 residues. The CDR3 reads CASSANTGDGDQPQHF. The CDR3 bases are TGTGCCAGTAGTGCTAACACAGGGGATGGTGATCAGCCCCAGCATTTT.

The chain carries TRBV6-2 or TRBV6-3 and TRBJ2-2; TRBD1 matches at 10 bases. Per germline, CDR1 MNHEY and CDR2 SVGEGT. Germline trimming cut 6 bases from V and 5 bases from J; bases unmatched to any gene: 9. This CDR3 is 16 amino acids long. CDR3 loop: CASSIRTGGWTGELFF. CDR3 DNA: TGTGCCAGCAGCATTCGGACAGGGGGATGGACCGGGGAGCTGTTTTTT.

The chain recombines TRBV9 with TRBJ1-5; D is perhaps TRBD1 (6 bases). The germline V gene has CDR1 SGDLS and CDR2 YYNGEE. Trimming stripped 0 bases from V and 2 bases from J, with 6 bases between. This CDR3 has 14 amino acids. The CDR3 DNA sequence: TGTGCCAGCAGCGTAGCAGGGGGCAATCAGCCCCAGCATTTT. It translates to CASSVAGGNQPQHF.

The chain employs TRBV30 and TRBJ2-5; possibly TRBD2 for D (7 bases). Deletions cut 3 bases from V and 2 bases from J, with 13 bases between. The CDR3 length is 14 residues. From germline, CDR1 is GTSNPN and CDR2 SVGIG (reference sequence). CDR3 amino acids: CAWRGGQYQETQYF. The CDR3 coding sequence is TGTGCCTGGAGGGGGGGGCAATATCAAGAGACCCAGTACTTC.

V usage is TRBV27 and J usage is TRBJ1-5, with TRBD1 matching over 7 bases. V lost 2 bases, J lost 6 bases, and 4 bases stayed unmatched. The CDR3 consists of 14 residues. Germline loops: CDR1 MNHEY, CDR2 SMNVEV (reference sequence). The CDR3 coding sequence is TGTGCCAGCAGTTTAGGAGGGGGCGGTCAGCCCCAGCATTTT. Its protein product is CASSLGGGGQPQHF.

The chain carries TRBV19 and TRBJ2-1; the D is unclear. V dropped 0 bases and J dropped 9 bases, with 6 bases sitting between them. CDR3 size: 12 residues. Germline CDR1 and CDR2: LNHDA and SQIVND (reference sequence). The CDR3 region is CASSIDLREQFF. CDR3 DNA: TGTGCCAGTAGTATAGATCTCCGTGAGCAGTTCTTC.

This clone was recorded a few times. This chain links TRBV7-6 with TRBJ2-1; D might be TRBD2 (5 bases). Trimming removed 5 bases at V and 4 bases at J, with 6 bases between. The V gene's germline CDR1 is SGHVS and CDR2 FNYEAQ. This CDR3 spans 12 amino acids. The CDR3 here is CASSTGYNEQFF. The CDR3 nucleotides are TGTGCCAGCAGCACGGGATACAATGAGCAGTTCTTC.

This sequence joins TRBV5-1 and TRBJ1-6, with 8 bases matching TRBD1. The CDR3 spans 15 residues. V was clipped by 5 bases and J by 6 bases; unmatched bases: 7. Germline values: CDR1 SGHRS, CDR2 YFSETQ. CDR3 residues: CASSPTQGANSPLHF. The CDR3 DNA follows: TGCGCCAGCAGTCCAACCCAGGGGGCTAATTCACCCCTCCACTTT.

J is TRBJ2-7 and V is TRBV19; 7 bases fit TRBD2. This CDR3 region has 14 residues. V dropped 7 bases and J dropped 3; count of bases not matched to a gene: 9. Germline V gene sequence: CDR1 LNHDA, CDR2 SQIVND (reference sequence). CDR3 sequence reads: CASTNIGGGYEQYF. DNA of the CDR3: TGTGCCAGTACCAACATAGGCGGGGGCTACGAGCAGTACTTC.

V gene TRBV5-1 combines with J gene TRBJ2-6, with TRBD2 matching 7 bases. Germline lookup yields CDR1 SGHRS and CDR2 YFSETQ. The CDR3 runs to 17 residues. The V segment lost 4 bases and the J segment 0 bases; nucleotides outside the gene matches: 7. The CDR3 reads CASSHNGGGSGANVLTF. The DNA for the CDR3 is TGCGCCAGCAGCCACAACGGCGGGGGCTCTGGGGCCAACGTCCTGACTTTC.

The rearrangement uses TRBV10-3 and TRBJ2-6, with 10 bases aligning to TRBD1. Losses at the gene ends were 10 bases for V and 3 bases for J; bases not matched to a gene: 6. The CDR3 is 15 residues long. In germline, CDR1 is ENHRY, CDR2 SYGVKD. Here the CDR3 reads CATQTGGGGANVLTF. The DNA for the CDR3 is TGTGCCACCCAGACAGGGGGCGGTGGGGCCAACGTCCTGACTTTC.

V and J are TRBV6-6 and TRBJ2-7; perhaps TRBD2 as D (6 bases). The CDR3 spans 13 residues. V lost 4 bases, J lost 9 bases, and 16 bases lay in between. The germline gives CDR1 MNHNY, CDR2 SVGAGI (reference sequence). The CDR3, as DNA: TGTGCCAGCAGTTTAATAGCGGAGGAGCCGCAGTACTTC. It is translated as CASSLIAEEPQYF.

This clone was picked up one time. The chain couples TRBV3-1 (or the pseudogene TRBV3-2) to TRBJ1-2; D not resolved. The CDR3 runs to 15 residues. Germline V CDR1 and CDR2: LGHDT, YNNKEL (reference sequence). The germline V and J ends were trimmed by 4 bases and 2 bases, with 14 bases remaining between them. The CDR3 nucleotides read TGTGCCAGCAGCCGGGGAGTGGAGAAGAACTATGGCTACACCTTC. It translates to CASSRGVEKNYGYTF.

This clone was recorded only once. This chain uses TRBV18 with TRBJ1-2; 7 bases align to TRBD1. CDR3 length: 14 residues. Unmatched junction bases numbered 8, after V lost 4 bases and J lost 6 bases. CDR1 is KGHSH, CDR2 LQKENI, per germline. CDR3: CASSLETGRDGYTF. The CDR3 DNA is TGTGCCAGCTCACTCGAGACAGGGCGGGATGGCTACACCTTC.